A single sample is the source of the 22 T cell receptor beta chains below, sequenced in a study of spatial heterogeneity in lung cancer. TCRdb reprocessed the 5' RACE reads via MiXCR and lists one record per CDR3 protein. The sample records more than 20,000 distinct CDR3 sequences, about 5% being singletons. Indicated time point: sample taken at primary tumor resection. The sequencing here drew on PBMCs, taken at surgery. These TCRs come from a male donor with early-stage non-small cell lung cancer.

The CDR3 is CASTSGLTAYNEQFF. The CDR3, as DNA: TGTGCCAGCACCTCCGGCCTGACAGCTTACAATGAGCAGTTCTTC. The rearrangement links TRBV5-4 to TRBJ2-1; D is possibly TRBD1 (5 bases). The CDR3 totals 15 residues. From germline, CDR1 is SGHNT and CDR2 YYREEE (reference sequence). Trimming stripped 6 bases from V and 4 bases from J, with 17 bases between. Drawing the rest from reference TRBV5-4 and TRBJ2-1, the complete variable domain is ETGVTQSPTHLIKTRGQQVTLRCSSQSGHNTVSWYQQALGQGPQFIFQYYREEENGRGNFPPRFSGLQFPNYSSELNVNALELDDSALYLCASTSGLTAYNEQFFGPGTRLTVL.

Only a few counts were recorded for this clonotype. The V gene is TRBV5-1, the J gene TRBJ2-1; D is unresolved. V lost 2 bases and J lost 4, with 13 bases in between. Germline V gives CDR1 SGHRS, CDR2 YFSETQ. The CDR3 is 15 residues long. The CDR3 sequence is CASSLQGLEYNEQFF. CDR3 bases: TGCGCCAGCAGCTTACAAGGTTTGGAGTACAATGAGCAGTTCTTC.

At least ten counts were recorded for this clonotype. The V call is TRBV29-1, the J call TRBJ2-5; the match to TRBD1 covers 7 bases. J gave up 5 bases and V 4 bases, and 10 bases lay outside the gene matches. The CDR3 spans 14 residues. The germline CDR1 and CDR2 sequences are SQVTM and ANQGSEA. The CDR3 reads CSVVRGGVGETQYF. In nucleotides, the CDR3 is TGCAGCGTTGTTAGAGGGGGCGTTGGGGAGACCCAGTACTTC.

This clonotype has a count of ten or more. This chain links TRBV5-4 with TRBJ2-5, with no clear D. The V end lost 0 bases, the J end lost 3 bases, and 9 bases lay between the germline ends. Germline V gene lookup returns CDR1 SGHNT and CDR2 YYREEE (reference sequence). The CDR3 covers 14 residues. CDR3 in DNA: TGTGCCAGCAGCTTGGTAGGACCCGAAGAGACCCAGTACTTC. Translation: CASSLVGPEETQYF. Full variable domain (remainder filled in from reference TRBV5-4 and TRBJ2-5): ETGVTQSPTHLIKTRGQQVTLRCSSQSGHNTVSWYQQALGQGPQFIFQYYREEENGRGNFPPRFSGLQFPNYSSELNVNALELDDSALYLCASSLVGPEETQYFGPGTRLLVL.

This clonotype is medium-sized (0.01 to 0.1%) in the sample. The V and J genes are TRBV2 and TRBJ2-7; perhaps TRBD2 as D (5 bases). Trimming left V 2 bases short and J 5 bases short, with 13 bases between. Germline V gene lookup returns CDR1 SNHLY and CDR2 FYNNEI. The CDR3 sequence is 14 residues long. The CDR3 protein is CASSERRVSDEQYF. In nucleotides, the CDR3 is TGTGCCAGCAGTGAAAGGCGGGTTTCTGACGAGCAGTACTTC.

There are many counts of this clonotype. The chain employs TRBV23-1 and TRBJ2-7; maybe TRBD2 (5 bases). TRBV23-1 is marked as an open reading frame, function uncertain. This CDR3 is built from 15 residues. V was cut by 3 bases and J by 0 bases, with 12 bases left in between. CDR3 bases: TGCGCCAGCAGTCAGGGTCCGGGATTCTCCTACGAGCAGTACTTC. Its protein product is CASSQGPGFSYEQYF.

This clonotype was recorded at least ten times. Germline is not matched at one junction end, which may reflect a read error. The V and J genes are TRBV29-1 and TRBJ2-1, with TRBD2 identical over 11 bases. Germline assignment: CDR1 SQVTM and CDR2 ANQGSEA. The length of the CDR3 is 15 residues. This CDR3 is CSVFSGRASYNGQFF. The CDR3 DNA reads as TGCAGCGTTTTTAGCGGGAGGGCCTCCTACAATGGGCAGTTCTTC.

This clonotype has a count of ten or more. The genes are TRBV27 and TRBJ1-1, with a tentative D call TRBD1 (5 bases). Trimming left V 0 bases short and J 2 bases short, with 13 bases between. The CDR3 sequence is 16 residues long. The V gene's germline CDR1 is MNHEY and CDR2 SMNVEV (reference sequence). As DNA, the CDR3 is TGTGCCAGCAGTTTATCAGGCGCCAGGGCCAACACTGAAGCTTTCTTT. Its translation: CASSLSGARANTEAFF.

This clonotype was seen ten or more times. The chain combines TRBV7-9 with TRBJ2-3; D perhaps matches TRBD2 (5 bases). Trimming pared 0 bases from V and 4 bases from J, leaving 11 bases between. CDR1 SEHNR and CDR2 FQNEAQ come from the germline V gene (reference sequence). The length of the CDR3 is 15 residues. The chain's CDR3 is CASSLAGPAADTQYF. As DNA, the CDR3 is TGTGCCAGCAGCTTAGCAGGCCCAGCGGCAGATACGCAGTATTTT.

At least ten counts were recorded for this clonotype. The chain joins TRBV20-1 to TRBJ2-1; maybe TRBD2 (5 bases). The germline gives CDR1 DFQATT, CDR2 SNEGSKA (reference sequence). The CDR3 runs 15 residues. Deletions cut 0 bases from V and 5 bases from J, with 14 bases between. CDR3: CSARDQRTPNNEQFF. CDR3 coding DNA: TGCAGTGCTAGAGATCAACGGACTCCTAACAATGAGCAGTTCTTC.

This clonotype was recorded at least ten times. This chain uses TRBV29-1 with TRBJ1-4; a weak D match, TRBD1 (6 bases). V lost 7 bases, J lost 4 bases, and 13 bases lay in between. This CDR3 region has 13 residues. From germline, CDR1 is SQVTM and CDR2 ANQGSEA. CDR3 nucleotide sequence: TGCAGCGCATACAGGGAGATTAATGAAAAACTGTTTTTT. It codes for CSAYREINEKLFF. Filled out from reference TRBV29-1 and TRBJ1-4, the complete variable domain reads SAVISQKPSRDICQRGTSLTIQCQVDSQVTMMFWYRQQPGQSLTLIATANQGSEATYESGFVIDKFPISRPNLTFSTLTVSNMSPEDSSIYLCSAYREINEKLFFGSGTQLSVL.

This clonotype was found many times. V and J are TRBV21-1 and TRBJ1-4; the table's TRBD1 call for D was not verified on the DNA. TRBV21-1 constitutes a pseudogene. This CDR3 is 14 amino acids long. The CDR3 DNA reads as TGTGCCAGCAGGAAGGGACAGTTTAATGAAAAACTGTTTTTT. Its protein is CASRKGQFNEKLFF.

This clonotype was found many times. V gene TRBV3-1 combines with J gene TRBJ2-1; 8 nucleotides agree with TRBD2. V lost 4 bases, J lost 8 bases, and 10 bases stayed unmatched. Germline V lookup: CDR1 LGHDT, CDR2 YNNKEL (reference sequence). The CDR3 runs to 15 residues. The CDR3 DNA follows: TGTGCCAGCAGCCGGGCCGGGACTAGTTTCGATGAGCAGTTCTTC. Protein: CASSRAGTSFDEQFF.

This clonotype has a count of ten or more. The rearrangement uses TRBV6-6 and TRBJ2-6; D is ambiguous. Trimming took 7 bases from V and 0 from J, leaving 4 bases between them. The CDR3 is 13 residues long. Per the germline V gene, CDR1 is MNHNY and CDR2 is SVGAGI (reference sequence). The CDR3 bases are TGTGCCAGCAAAAGCTCTGGGGCCAACGTCCTGACTTTC. The encoded protein is CASKSSGANVLTF.

This clonotype came up many times. This chain links TRBV29-1 with TRBJ1-6; D not resolved. This CDR3 is 13 amino acids long. Trimming removed 5 bases at V and 8 bases at J, with 13 bases between. Germline V lookup: CDR1 SQVTM, CDR2 ANQGSEA. The CDR3 sequence: CSVQEREDSPLHF. The CDR3 coding sequence is TGCAGCGTTCAGGAGAGGGAAGATTCACCCCTCCACTTT.

This clonotype was recorded many times. The chain uses TRBV20-1 and TRBJ2-7, with D possibly TRBD2 on 5 matching bases. In germline, CDR1 is DFQATT, CDR2 SNEGSKA (reference sequence). The CDR3 consists of 15 residues. V shed 3 bases and J shed 5 bases, with 20 bases lying between them. CDR3 amino acids: CSARGGWLGKDEQYF. As DNA, the CDR3 is TGCAGTGCTAGGGGTGGATGGCTCGGGAAGGACGAGCAGTACTTC.

This clonotype was observed many times. The J gene is TRBJ2-7, the V gene TRBV18, with 11 bases that match TRBD2. The CDR3 has 17 amino acids. J was trimmed by 5 bases and V by 6 bases; bases with no gene match: 15. Germline values: CDR1 KGHSH, CDR2 LQKENI. CDR3 coding DNA: TGTGCCAGCTCTTCTGGCGGTGGCGCTAGCGGGAGGAACGAGCAGTACTTC. Protein product: CASSSGGGASGRNEQYF.

This clonotype showed up many times. The chain carries TRBV28 and TRBJ1-3; unclear D gene. Germline CDR1 reads MDHEN; CDR2 reads SYDVKM. V was shortened by 2 bases and J by 6 bases, with 14 bases between the two germline ends. The CDR3 length is 15 residues. CDR3 nucleotide sequence: TGTGCCAGCAGTTTAGGCTTTGTGGGTGAAAACACCATATATTTT. Translation: CASSLGFVGENTIYF.

This clonotype has at least ten counts. This chain links TRBV6-6 with TRBJ1-1, with a possible D match to TRBD1 (5 bases). Per the germline V gene, CDR1 is MNHNY and CDR2 is SVGAGI (reference sequence). This CDR3 spans 15 amino acids. The germline V and J ends were trimmed by 5 bases and 2 bases, with 15 bases remaining between them. The CDR3 region has the DNA TGTGCCAGCAGTAACGGGGCCCGCTCTAACACTGAAGCTTTCTTT. It is translated as CASSNGARSNTEAFF.

The chain recombines TRBV4-3 with TRBJ1-3, with no clear D. The CDR3 runs to 15 residues. Germline loops: CDR1 LGHNA, CDR2 YSLEER. Trimming shortened V by 3 bases and J by 4 bases, and 13 bases separated the two germline ends. The CDR3 loop is CASSQEVSGGNTIYF. In DNA form, the CDR3 reads TGCGCCAGCAGCCAGGAAGTATCTGGGGGAAACACCATATATTTT.

Ten or more counts support this clonotype. The V and J genes are TRBV28 and TRBJ1-5; D is uncertain. V was clipped by 1 base and J by 0 bases, with 22 bases between them. Germline V gene data show CDR1 as MDHEN and CDR2 as SYDVKM. This CDR3 has 20 amino acids. CDR3 DNA: TGTGCCAGCAGTTTATCCGGGCCGCCGCGAGGAAAATATAGCAATCAGCCCCAGCATTTT. Residues: CASSLSGPPRGKYSNQPQHF. Based on the CDR3 plus reference TRBV28 and TRBJ1-5, the full variable domain is DVKVTQSSRYLVKRTGEKVFLECVQDMDHENMFWYRQDPGLGLRLIYFSYDVKMKEKGDIPEGYSVSREKKERFSLILESASTNQTSMYLCASSLSGPPRGKYSNQPQHFGDGTRLSIL.

This clonotype was seen only a few times. The chain joins TRBV7-9 to TRBJ2-7, with a weak D call TRBD1 (5 bases). This CDR3 is built from 15 residues. The germline CDR1 and CDR2 sequences are SEHNR and FQNEAQ (reference sequence). Trimming removed 7 bases at V and 5 bases at J, with 21 bases between. Written as DNA, the CDR3 is TGTGCCAGCACCCTCCCGTCAGGGAAGATCGACGAGCAGTACTTC. Translating it yields CASTLPSGKIDEQYF.